This entry lists 32 T cell receptor beta chains sequenced from one sample in a study of T cells in Graves' hyperthyroidism and ophthalmopathy. TCR beta CDR3 region amplification was performed from RNA transcripts. When the TCR CDR3 underwent first-round RT-PCR, the HTBI primer set was used. TCRdb fed the multiplex PCR reads into MiXCR, producing one record per CDR3 protein. Of approximately 720,000 distinct CDR3 sequences in the sample, about 17% were seen once. The sequenced sample was blood. The origin of the receptors is a woman aged 45-65 years with Graves' hyperthyroidism that later progressed to Graves' ophthalmopathy.

The CDR3 DNA reads as TGTGCCAGCAGCTTATCTCCCCTTTACACTGAAGCTTTCTTT. The encoded protein is CASSLSPLYTEAFF. The chain has TRBV7-9 and TRBJ1-1; D remains unclear. This CDR3 contains 14 residues. V lost 2 bases and J lost 3, with 10 bases in between. Germline CDR1 is SEHNR and CDR2 is FQNEAQ (reference sequence).

This clonotype appeared once. The chain combines TRBV5-8 with TRBJ2-7; no clear D gene. The germline V and J ends were trimmed by 4 bases and 4 bases, with 9 bases remaining between them. CDR1 SGHTS and CDR2 YDEGEE come from the germline V gene. This CDR3 has 12 amino acids. The CDR3 here is CASSPRRYEQYF. The CDR3 DNA reads as TGTGCCAGCAGCCCGCGACGGTACGAGCAGTACTTC. Complete variable domain (other parts from reference TRBV5-8 and TRBJ2-7): EAGVTQSPTHLIKTRGQQATLRCSPISGHTSVYWYQQALGLGLQFLLWYDEGEERNRGNFPPRFSGRQFPNYSSELNVNALELEDSALYLCASSPRRYEQYFGPGTRLTVT.

This clonotype was seen many times. The rearrangement links TRBV14 to TRBJ2-5; unclear D gene. Germline V CDR1 and CDR2: SGHDN, FVKESK. The CDR3 has 15 amino acids. V gave up 0 bases and J gave up 4 bases, with 12 bases separating them. The CDR3 sequence: CASSQDRFVTETQYF. In DNA form, the CDR3 reads TGTGCCAGCAGCCAAGATCGGTTCGTCACAGAGACCCAGTACTTC.

This clonotype showed up just a few times. This chain uses TRBV29-1 with TRBJ2-2; the D call may be TRBD1 or TRBD2 (5 bases each). V gave up 8 bases and J gave up 2 bases, with 12 bases separating them. CDR1 and CDR2 from the germline V gene are SQVTM and ANQGSEA. This CDR3 region has 13 residues. This CDR3 is CSSPGPNTGELFF. The CDR3 bases are TGCAGCTCTCCGGGACCCAACACCGGGGAGCTGTTTTTT.

This clonotype was observed at least ten times. V usage is TRBV11-2 and J usage is TRBJ2-5; 7 bases match TRBD2. With V trimmed by 5 bases and J by 5 bases, 8 bases remained unmatched. The germline gives CDR1 SGHAT, CDR2 FQNNGV. CDR3 length: 14 residues. The chain's CDR3 is CASSPGGDVETQYF. The CDR3 nucleotides are TGTGCCAGCAGCCCTGGGGGGGACGTGGAGACCCAGTACTTC.

To note about this clonotype: A much larger clonotype is one base distant, so this may be a read error. The chain joins TRBV7-9 to TRBJ1-1; 8 positions agree with TRBD1. This CDR3 comprises 13 residues. CDR1 and CDR2 (germline): SEHNR, FQNEAQ (reference sequence). The CDR3: CASGLGDRSEAFF. Written as DNA, the CDR3 is TGTGCCAGCGGCTTAGGGGACAGGAGTGAAGCTTTCTTT. Filled out from reference TRBV7-9 and TRBJ1-1, the complete variable domain reads DTGVSQNPRHKITKRGQNVTFRCDPISEHNRLYWYRQTLGQGPEFLTYFQNEAQLEKSRLLSDRFSAERPKGSFSTLEIQRTEQGDSAMYLCASGLGDRSEAFFGQGTRLTVV.

The sample holds a few counts of this clonotype. The J gene is TRBJ1-2, the V gene TRBV14; D is undetermined. There are 13 residues in the CDR3. The germline gives CDR1 SGHDN, CDR2 FVKESK. The V and J ends lost 4 bases and 4 bases respectively, with 10 bases between them. This chain's CDR3 is CASSLRRFYGYTF. The CDR3 DNA sequence: TGTGCCAGCAGCCTCCGGCGTTTCTATGGCTACACCTTC.

This chain uses TRBV5-1 with TRBJ2-7; 10 bases are shared with TRBD2. Looked up from germline, CDR1 is SGHRS and CDR2 is YFSETQ. This CDR3 is 18 amino acids long. Unmatched junction bases numbered 9, after V lost 0 bases and J lost 0 bases. The CDR3 sequence is CASSLATSGDSISYEQYF. CDR3 coding DNA: TGCGCCAGCAGCTTGGCCACTAGCGGGGACTCAATCTCCTACGAGCAGTACTTC. The variable domain in full, completed from reference TRBV5-1 and TRBJ2-7, reads KAGVTQTPRYLIKTRGQQVTLSCSPISGHRSVSWYQQTPGQGLQFLFEYFSETQRNKGNFPGRFSGRQFSNSRSEMNVSTLELGDSALYLCASSLATSGDSISYEQYFGPGTRLTVT.

This clonotype was counted ten times or more. The chain employs TRBV2 and TRBJ2-7; TRBD1 agrees at 12 bases. This CDR3 region has 13 residues. The germline gives CDR1 SNHLY, CDR2 FYNNEI. Losses at the gene ends were 6 bases for V and 5 bases for J; bases not matched to a gene: 2. This chain's CDR3 is CASSWDRGHEQYF. CDR3 bases: TGTGCCAGCAGCTGGGACAGGGGGCACGAGCAGTACTTC. The full variable domain, its missing parts supplied by reference TRBV2 and TRBJ2-7, is EPEVTQTPSHQVTQMGQEVILRCVPISNHLYFYWYRQILGQKVEFLVSFYNNEISEKSEIFDDQFSVERPDGSNFTLKIRSTKLEDSAMYFCASSWDRGHEQYFGPGTRLTVT.

The CDR3 loop is CASLRDTYYGYTF. The CDR3 nucleotides are TGTGCCAGCCTCCGGGACACCTACTATGGCTACACCTTC. This sequence joins TRBV6-1 and TRBJ1-2; possible D gene TRBD1, 6 bases. Trimming stripped 8 bases from V and 3 bases from J, with 13 bases between. The CDR3 sequence is 13 residues long. CDR1 and CDR2 (germline): MNHNS, SASEGT.

This clonotype was picked up many times. The chain is built from TRBV2 and TRBJ2-1; the D gene is possibly TRBD2 (5 bases). CDR1 and CDR2 from the germline V gene are SNHLY and FYNNEI. There are 14 residues in the CDR3. The V end was cut by 8 bases, the J end by 3 bases, with 14 bases between. CDR3: CASCPGGYYNEQFF. The CDR3 DNA reads as TGTGCCAGCTGCCCCGGCGGGTACTACAATGAGCAGTTCTTC.

This chain links TRBV10-3 with TRBJ2-3; TRBD2 aligns across 14 bases. Germline lookup yields CDR1 ENHRY and CDR2 SYGVKD. The CDR3 is 18 amino acids. Trimming at V came to 5 bases and at J to 0 bases, leaving 7 bases not matched to a gene. CDR3 amino acids: CAISSGLAGASSTDTQYF. The DNA for the CDR3 is TGTGCCATCAGTTCGGGACTAGCGGGGGCGTCTAGCACAGATACGCAGTATTTT.

Many counts were recorded for this clonotype. CDR3 sequence: CSVPASGRSYEQYF. The CDR3, as DNA: TGCAGTGTACCGGCTAGCGGTCGCTCCTACGAGCAGTACTTC. The rearrangement uses TRBV20-1 and TRBJ2-7, with 7 nucleotides matching TRBD2. The germline gives CDR1 DFQATT, CDR2 SNEGSKA (reference sequence). CDR3 length: 14 residues. Germline trimming cut 7 bases from V and 0 bases from J; bases unmatched to any gene: 9.

V and J are TRBV27 and TRBJ1-5, with unresolved D. Trimming stripped 3 bases from V and 6 bases from J, with 15 bases between. This CDR3 has 15 amino acids. The germline V gene encodes CDR1 MNHEY and CDR2 SMNVEV (reference sequence). The CDR3 DNA is TGTGCCAGCAGTTTTCTCCGTGAAATGAGTCAGCCCCAGCATTTT. Its translation: CASSFLREMSQPQHF.

V gene TRBV4-1 combines with J gene TRBJ2-3; D call uncertain. The CDR3 totals 16 residues. Trimming took 1 base from V and 0 from J, leaving 11 bases between them. Germline assignment: CDR1 MGHRA and CDR2 YSYEKL. As DNA, the CDR3 is TGCGCCAGCAGCCAAGTCTGGCGGTCTAGCACAGATACGCAGTATTTT. This sequence encodes CASSQVWRSSTDTQYF.

The rearrangement links TRBV11-2 to TRBJ1-1; weak D call: TRBD1 (5 bases). CDR1 is SGHAT and CDR2 is FQNNGV in the germline V gene. V lost 7 bases and J 4 bases, leaving 19 bases between the germline ends. CDR3 length: 15 residues. The CDR3 DNA sequence: TGTGCCAGCATCTATACTGGGGGACCGGCCACTGAAGCTTTCTTT. Its translation is CASIYTGGPATEAFF.

This clonotype showed up just a few times. The chain has TRBV20-1 and TRBJ1-5; TRBD1 is a possible D gene (5 bases). Trimming pared 4 bases from V and 0 bases from J, leaving 10 bases between. The CDR3 extends over 14 amino acids. Germline lookup yields CDR1 DFQATT and CDR2 SNEGSKA (reference sequence). Written as DNA, the CDR3 is TGCAGTGCTACCGGCAGGGCTAGCAATCAGCCCCAGCATTTT. This encodes CSATGRASNQPQHF.

This clonotype has at least ten counts. V and J are TRBV12-3 or TRBV12-4 and TRBJ1-2; no clear D gene. The CDR3 runs 15 residues. The germline V and J ends were trimmed by 5 bases and 0 bases, with 13 bases remaining between them. CDR3 nucleotide sequence: TGTGCCAGCAGTCATAACAGACTATCTAACTATGGCTACACCTTC. It translates to CASSHNRLSNYGYTF.

This clonotype was detected only a few times. The chain carries TRBV19 and TRBJ1-2; D unresolved. Trimming shortened V by 3 bases and J by 5 bases, and 7 bases separated the two germline ends. From germline, CDR1 is LNHDA and CDR2 SQIVND (reference sequence). This CDR3 spans 12 amino acids. The chain's CDR3 is CASSISWYGYTF. Written as DNA, the CDR3 is TGTGCCAGTAGTATTTCTTGGTATGGCTACACCTTC.

This clonotype was recorded many times. The gene calls are TRBV6-1 and TRBJ1-1, with D possibly TRBD1 on 6 matching bases. The CDR3 has 14 residues. The V and J ends lost 5 bases and 1 base respectively, with 11 bases between them. Germline-derived CDR1 and CDR2 are MNHNS and SASEGT. CDR3 DNA: TGTGCCAGCAGTTATACGACAGGGAACACTGAAGCTTTCTTT. Amino acids: CASSYTTGNTEAFF.

The V call is TRBV6-1, the J call TRBJ1-2, with D unresolved. Looked up from germline, CDR1 is MNHNS and CDR2 is SASEGT. Trimming pared 1 base from V and 7 bases from J, leaving 10 bases between. The CDR3 is made up of 13 amino acids. The CDR3 is CASSEDADFGYTF. CDR3 sequence (DNA): TGTGCCAGCAGTGAAGATGCAGATTTTGGCTACACCTTC.

The J gene is TRBJ2-1, the V gene TRBV7-9, with TRBD1 as a possible D gene (6 bases). Deletions cut 5 bases from V and 4 bases from J, with 15 bases between. CDR1 is SEHNR, CDR2 FQNEAQ, per germline (reference sequence). CDR3 size: 15 residues. CDR3 loop: CASSAPGTRYNEQFF. The CDR3 DNA sequence: TGTGCCAGCAGCGCCCCCGGGACAAGATACAATGAGCAGTTCTTC.

The gene calls are TRBV12-3 or TRBV12-4 and TRBJ2-3; 9 bases line up with TRBD2. The CDR3 spans 16 residues. V trimming: 3 bases; J trimming: 0 bases; junction bases outside the gene matches: 4. The CDR3 is CASSFLRGGSTDTQYF. CDR3 nucleotide sequence: TGTGCCAGCAGTTTTTTGCGGGGGGGGAGCACAGATACGCAGTATTTT.

This clonotype came up a few times. The chain uses TRBV20-1 and TRBJ1-5; weak D call: TRBD1 (5 bases). V lost 4 bases and J lost 3, with 16 bases in between. The CDR3 extends over 15 amino acids. Germline-derived CDR1 and CDR2 are DFQATT and SNEGSKA (reference sequence). CDR3: CSATPLDRYNQPQHF. The CDR3 nucleotides are TGCAGTGCTACCCCGCTCGACAGATACAATCAGCCCCAGCATTTT.

This clonotype was seen ten or more times. This sequence joins TRBV11-2 and TRBJ2-3; D may be TRBD2 (6 bases). The CDR3 totals 15 residues. Germline assignment: CDR1 SGHAT and CDR2 FQNNGV. The germline V and J ends were trimmed by 2 bases and 1 base, with 10 bases remaining between them. This CDR3 reads CASSLRGKGTDTQYF. CDR3 nucleotide sequence: TGTGCCAGCAGCTTACGGGGGAAGGGCACAGATACGCAGTATTTT.

In its sample, this clonotype was seen many times. The V call is TRBV3-1, the J call TRBJ1-1; D is ambiguous. The CDR3 contains 14 residues. The germline V and J ends were trimmed by 1 base and 5 bases, with 11 bases remaining between them. The germline CDR1 and CDR2 sequences are LGHDT and YNNKEL (reference sequence). CDR3 amino acids: CASSQVTGDTEAFF. Here the CDR3 DNA reads TGTGCCAGCAGCCAAGTGACGGGAGATACTGAAGCTTTCTTT.

The chain is built from TRBV19 and TRBJ2-3; weak D call: TRBD2 (7 bases). Trimming removed 5 bases from V and 4 bases from J, with 19 bases in between. Germline lookup yields CDR1 LNHDA and CDR2 SQIVND (reference sequence). This CDR3 region has 16 residues. For the CDR3, the DNA is TGTGCCAGTAGTCCCCCCGGGGCGGGGGCGCCAGATACGCAGTATTTT. Its protein product is CASSPPGAGAPDTQYF.

The gene calls are TRBV19 and TRBJ1-2; tentatively, D is TRBD1 (6 bases). The CDR3 spans 12 residues. The ends were cut back, 5 bases at V and 7 bases at J, with 11 bases in the middle. In germline, CDR1 is LNHDA, CDR2 SQIVND (reference sequence). The CDR3, as DNA: TGTGCCAGTAGTGGGACAACGGGTGGCTACACCTTC. Protein sequence: CASSGTTGGYTF.

This clonotype was counted a few times. The V gene is TRBV19, the J gene TRBJ2-1; 11 nucleotides align to TRBD2. The CDR3 is 16 amino acids. The V gene's germline CDR1 is LNHDA and CDR2 SQIVND (reference sequence). The J segment lost 3 bases and the V segment lost 7 bases, leaving 8 bases of the junction unmatched. The CDR3 spells CASNHPLAGGYNEQFF. The CDR3 DNA follows: TGTGCCAGTAATCACCCCCTAGCGGGGGGCTACAATGAGCAGTTCTTC.

This clonotype was detected many times. This chain joins TRBV7-2 and TRBJ2-3, with 11 bases fitting TRBD2. Germline CDR1 reads SGHTA; CDR2 reads FQGNSA. V lost 1 base to trimming and J lost 6 bases; unmatched junction nucleotides: 9. The CDR3 has 17 residues. CDR3 DNA: TGTGCCAGCAGCTTAGTGATAGCGGGGGGGCCCGGTGATACGCAGTATTTT. As protein: CASSLVIAGGPGDTQYF.

The sample holds a few counts of this clonotype. The chain combines TRBV6-2 or TRBV6-3 with TRBJ1-2, with TRBD1 as a possible D gene (6 bases). The V end was cut by 0 bases, the J end by 8 bases, with 16 bases between. This CDR3 has 15 amino acids. CDR1 MNHEY and CDR2 SVGEGT come from the germline V gene. CDR3 nucleotides: TGTGCCAGCAGTTACTCGACGACGGGGGCGCGGGGCTACACCTTC. Translation: CASSYSTTGARGYTF.

This clonotype has more than one count but fewer than ten. The chain couples TRBV19 to TRBJ2-3; D call uncertain. Germline V CDR1 and CDR2: LNHDA, SQIVND (reference sequence). Trimming shortened V by 5 bases and J by 6 bases, and 21 bases separated the two germline ends. This CDR3 region has 16 residues. The CDR3 nucleotides are TGTGCCAGTAGTTCCGACTGGGATACGCATTGGGATACGCAGTATTTT. This encodes CASSSDWDTHWDTQYF. Based on the CDR3 plus reference TRBV19 and TRBJ2-3, the full variable domain is DGGITQSPKYLFRKEGQNVTLSCEQNLNHDAMYWYRQDPGQGLRLIYYSQIVNDFQKGDIAEGYSVSREKKESFPLTVTSAQKNPTAFYLCASSSDWDTHWDTQYFGPGTRLTVL.